This TCR beta chain was found in a study of T-cell memory formation after mild COVID-19. The CDR3 consists of 15 residues. The V gene's germline CDR1 is SGHVS and CDR2 FNYEAQ. The V gene lost 1 base and the J gene lost 1 base, with 11 bases spanning the gap. TCRdb re-called the 5' RACE reads with MiXCR, one entry per CDR3 protein. The sample yields about 39,000 distinct CDR3 sequences, about 6.1% seen once. This clonotype occurred a few times. Its target is unknown. General study points: A subset of responding clones appeared in pre-infection memory, suggesting cross-reactive memory joined.

This sequence was found in an adult who had mild COVID-19 (a few samples of this study predate the infection). Cell type and time point are not known. The chain joins TRBV7-6 to TRBJ2-7, with D possibly TRBD2 on 6 matching bases. The material sequenced was PBMCs or a T cell subset sorted from them (not recorded which). Here the CDR3 reads CASSLVLGSSYEQYF. CDR3 bases: TGTGCCAGCAGCTTAGTCCTCGGGAGTTCCTACGAGCAGTACTTC.